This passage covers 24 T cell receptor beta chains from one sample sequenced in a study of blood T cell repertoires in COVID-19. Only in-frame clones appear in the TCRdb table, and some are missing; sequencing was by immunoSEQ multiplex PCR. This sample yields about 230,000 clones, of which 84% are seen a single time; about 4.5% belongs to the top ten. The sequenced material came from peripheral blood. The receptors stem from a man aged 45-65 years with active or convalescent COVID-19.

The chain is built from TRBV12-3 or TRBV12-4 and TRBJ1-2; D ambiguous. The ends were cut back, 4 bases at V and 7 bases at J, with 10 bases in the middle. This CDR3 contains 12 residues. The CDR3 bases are TGTGCCAGCAGTTCCCGGCAGCGTGGCTACACCTTC. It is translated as CASSSRQRGYTF.

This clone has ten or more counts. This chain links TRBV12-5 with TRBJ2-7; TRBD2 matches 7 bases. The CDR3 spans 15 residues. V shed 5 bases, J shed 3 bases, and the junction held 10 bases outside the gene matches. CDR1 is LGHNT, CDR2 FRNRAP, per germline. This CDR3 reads CASGVLGGGIYEQYF. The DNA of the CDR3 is TGTGCTAGTGGTGTCCTGGGCGGGGGAATCTACGAGCAGTACTTC.

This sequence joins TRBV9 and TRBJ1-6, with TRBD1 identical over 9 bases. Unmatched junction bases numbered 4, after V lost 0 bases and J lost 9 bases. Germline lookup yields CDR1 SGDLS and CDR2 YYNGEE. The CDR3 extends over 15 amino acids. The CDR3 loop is CASSVGTGETSPLHF. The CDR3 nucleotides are TGTGCCAGCAGCGTAGGGACAGGGGAAACTTCACCCCTCCACTTT.

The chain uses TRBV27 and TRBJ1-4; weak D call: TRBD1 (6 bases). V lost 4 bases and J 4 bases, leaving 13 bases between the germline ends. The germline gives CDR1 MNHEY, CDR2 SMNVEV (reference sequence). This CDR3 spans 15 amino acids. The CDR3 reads CASSSLDSLNEKLFF. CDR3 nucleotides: TGTGCCAGCAGTTCCCTGGACAGCCTTAATGAAAAACTGTTTTTT.

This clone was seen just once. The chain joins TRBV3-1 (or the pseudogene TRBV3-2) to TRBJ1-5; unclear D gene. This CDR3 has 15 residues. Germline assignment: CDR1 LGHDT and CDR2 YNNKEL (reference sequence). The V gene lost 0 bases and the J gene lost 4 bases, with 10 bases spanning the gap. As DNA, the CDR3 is TGTGCCAGCAGCCAAGATCGACACCCTAATCAGCCCCAGCATTTT. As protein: CASSQDRHPNQPQHF.

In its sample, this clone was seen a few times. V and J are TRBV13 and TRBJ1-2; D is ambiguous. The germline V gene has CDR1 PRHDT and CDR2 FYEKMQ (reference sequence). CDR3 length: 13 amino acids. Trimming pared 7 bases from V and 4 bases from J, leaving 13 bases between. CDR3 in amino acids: CASTYQVGYGYTF. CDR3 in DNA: TGTGCCAGCACCTACCAGGTCGGCTATGGCTACACCTTC.

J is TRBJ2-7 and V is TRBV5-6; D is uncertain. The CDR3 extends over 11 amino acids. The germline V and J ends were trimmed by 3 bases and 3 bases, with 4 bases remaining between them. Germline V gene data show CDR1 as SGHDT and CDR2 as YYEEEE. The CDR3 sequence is CASSSRYEQYF. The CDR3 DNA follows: TGTGCCAGCAGCTCCCGCTACGAGCAGTACTTC. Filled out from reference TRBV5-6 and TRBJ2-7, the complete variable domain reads DAGVTQSPTHLIKTRGQQVTLRCSPKSGHDTVSWYQQALGQGPQFIFQYYEEEERQRGNFPDRFSGHQFPNYSSELNVNALLLGDSALYLCASSSRYEQYFGPGTRLTVT.

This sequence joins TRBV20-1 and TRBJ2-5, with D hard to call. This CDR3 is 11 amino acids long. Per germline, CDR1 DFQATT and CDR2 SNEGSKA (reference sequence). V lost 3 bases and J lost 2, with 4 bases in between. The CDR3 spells CSASGQETQYF. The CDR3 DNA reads TGCAGTGCTAGCGGTCAAGAGACCCAGTACTTC.

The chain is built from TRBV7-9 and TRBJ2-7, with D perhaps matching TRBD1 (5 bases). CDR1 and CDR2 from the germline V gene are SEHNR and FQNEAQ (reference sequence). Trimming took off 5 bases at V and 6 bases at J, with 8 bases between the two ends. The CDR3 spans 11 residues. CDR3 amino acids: CASSPGFEQYF. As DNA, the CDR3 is TGTGCCAGCAGCCCAGGGTTCGAGCAGTACTTC.

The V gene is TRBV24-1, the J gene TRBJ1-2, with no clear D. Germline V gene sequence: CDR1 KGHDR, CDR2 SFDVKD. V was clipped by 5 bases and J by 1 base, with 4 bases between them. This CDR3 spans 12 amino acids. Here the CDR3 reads CATSASNYGYTF. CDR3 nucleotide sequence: TGTGCCACCAGTGCCAGTAACTATGGCTACACCTTC.

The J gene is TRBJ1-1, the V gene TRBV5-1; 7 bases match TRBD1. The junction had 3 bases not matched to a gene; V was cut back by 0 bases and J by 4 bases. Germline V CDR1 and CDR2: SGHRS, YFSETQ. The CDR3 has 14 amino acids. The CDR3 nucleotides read TGCGCCAGCAGCTTGGCGGGACAGTCCACTGAAGCTTTCTTT. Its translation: CASSLAGQSTEAFF.

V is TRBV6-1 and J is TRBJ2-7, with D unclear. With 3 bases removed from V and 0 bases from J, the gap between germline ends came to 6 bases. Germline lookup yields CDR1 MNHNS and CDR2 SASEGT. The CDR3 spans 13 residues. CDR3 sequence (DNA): TGTGCCAGCAGTGAGGGCAGCTCCTACGAGCAGTACTTC. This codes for CASSEGSSYEQYF.

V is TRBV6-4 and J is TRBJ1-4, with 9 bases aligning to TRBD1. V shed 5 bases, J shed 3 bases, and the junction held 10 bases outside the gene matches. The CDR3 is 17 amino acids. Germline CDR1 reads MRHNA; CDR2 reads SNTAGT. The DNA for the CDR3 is TGTGCCAGCAGTCCGCTCCGGGACAGGGTCGCTAATGAAAAACTGTTTTTT. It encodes CASSPLRDRVANEKLFF.

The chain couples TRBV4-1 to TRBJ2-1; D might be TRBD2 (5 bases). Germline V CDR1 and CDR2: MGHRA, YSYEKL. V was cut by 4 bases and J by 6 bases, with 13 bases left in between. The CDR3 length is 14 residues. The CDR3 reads CASSRQLVLNEQFF. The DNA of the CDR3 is TGCGCCAGCAGCCGCCAACTAGTCCTCAATGAGCAGTTCTTC.

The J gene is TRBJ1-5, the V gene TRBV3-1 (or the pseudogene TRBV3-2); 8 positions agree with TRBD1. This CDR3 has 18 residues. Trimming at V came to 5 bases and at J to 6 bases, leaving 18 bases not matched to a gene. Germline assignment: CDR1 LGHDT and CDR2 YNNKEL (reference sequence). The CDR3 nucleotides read TGTGCCAGCAGCGCCCGGTCCCCCGGACAGGGAAGAAGTCAGCCCCAGCATTTT. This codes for CASSARSPGQGRSQPQHF.

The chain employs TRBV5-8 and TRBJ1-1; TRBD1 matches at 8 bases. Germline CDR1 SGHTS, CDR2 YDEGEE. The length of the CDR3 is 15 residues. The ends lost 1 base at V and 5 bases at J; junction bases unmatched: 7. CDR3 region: CASSLWGTGGTEAFF. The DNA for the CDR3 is TGTGCCAGCAGCTTGTGGGGGACAGGAGGAACTGAAGCTTTCTTT.

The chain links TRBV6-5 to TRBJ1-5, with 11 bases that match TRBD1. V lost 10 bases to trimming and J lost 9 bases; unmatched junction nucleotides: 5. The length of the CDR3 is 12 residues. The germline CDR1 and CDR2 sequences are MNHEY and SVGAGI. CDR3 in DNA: TGTGCCACCGGGACAGGGGGAGGGCCCCAGCATTTT. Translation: CATGTGGGPQHF.

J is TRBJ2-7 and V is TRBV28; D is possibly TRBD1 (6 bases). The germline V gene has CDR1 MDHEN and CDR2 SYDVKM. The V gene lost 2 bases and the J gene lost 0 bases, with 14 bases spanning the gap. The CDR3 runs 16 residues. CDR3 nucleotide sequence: TGTGCCAGCAGTTTAGGGGCATTGGGGGCCTCCTACGAGCAGTACTTC. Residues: CASSLGALGASYEQYF. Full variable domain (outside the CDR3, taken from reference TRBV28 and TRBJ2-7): DVKVTQSSRYLVKRTGEKVFLECVQDMDHENMFWYRQDPGLGLRLIYFSYDVKMKEKGDIPEGYSVSREKKERFSLILESASTNQTSMYLCASSLGALGASYEQYFGPGTRLTVT.

CDR3 sequence: CASSFGLAVQETQYF. The CDR3 coding sequence is TGTGCCAGCAGCTTTGGCCTAGCGGTCCAAGAGACCCAGTACTTC. The chain couples TRBV7-7 to TRBJ2-5, with TRBD2 matching over 7 bases. The CDR3 is 15 residues long. Per germline, CDR1 SSHAT and CDR2 FNYEAQ (reference sequence). J gave up 1 base and V 3 bases, and 5 bases lay outside the gene matches.

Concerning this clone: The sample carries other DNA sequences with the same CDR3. The DNA of the CDR3 is TGTGCCAGCAGTTTACAGGGGGATCAGCCCCAGCATTTT. Amino acids: CASSLQGDQPQHF. This rearrangement joins TRBV12-3 or TRBV12-4 to TRBJ1-5; 7 bases are shared with TRBD1. The V segment lost 2 bases and the J segment 5 bases; nucleotides outside the gene matches: 0. This CDR3 has 13 residues.

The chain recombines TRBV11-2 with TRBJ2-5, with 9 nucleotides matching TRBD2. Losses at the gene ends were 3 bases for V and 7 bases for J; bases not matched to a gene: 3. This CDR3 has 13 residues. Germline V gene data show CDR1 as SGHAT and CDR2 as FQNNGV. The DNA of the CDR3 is TGTGCCAGCAGCTTGGGACTAGCTGGGACCCAGTACTTC. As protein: CASSLGLAGTQYF.

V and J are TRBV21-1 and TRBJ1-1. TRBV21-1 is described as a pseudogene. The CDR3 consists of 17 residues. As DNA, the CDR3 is TGTGCCAGCAGCAAAGTCCGCGACGGTCGGGGGAACACTGAAGCTTTCTTT. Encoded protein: CASSKVRDGRGNTEAFF.

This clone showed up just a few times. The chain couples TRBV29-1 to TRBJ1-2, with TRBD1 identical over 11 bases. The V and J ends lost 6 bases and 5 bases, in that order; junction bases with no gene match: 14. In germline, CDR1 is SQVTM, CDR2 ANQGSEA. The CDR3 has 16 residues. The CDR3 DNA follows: TGCAGCGTCGCAACGGGACAGGGGGGGACCGGGTATGGCTACACCTTC. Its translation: CSVATGQGGTGYGYTF. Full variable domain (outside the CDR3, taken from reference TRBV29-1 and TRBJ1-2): SAVISQKPSRDICQRGTSLTIQCQVDSQVTMMFWYRQQPGQSLTLIATANQGSEATYESGFVIDKFPISRPNLTFSTLTVSNMSPEDSSIYLCSVATGQGGTGYGYTFGSGTRLTVV.

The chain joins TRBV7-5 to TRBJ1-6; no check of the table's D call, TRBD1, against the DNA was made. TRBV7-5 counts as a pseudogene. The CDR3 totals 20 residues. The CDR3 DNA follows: TGTGTCAGAAGCTTAACCCCCCACAGGGGCAATCCACTCTTTAATTCACCCCTCCACTTT. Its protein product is CVRSLTPHRGNPLFNSPLHF.